The T cell receptor (beta chain) under discussion was sequenced for a study of CD8 T cells in ankylosing spondylitis. This clonotype was observed at least ten times. Its target is unknown. Whole-study findings and limits: In peripheral blood, disease-linked CD8+ clones occurred at relatively low frequencies. Ankylosing spondylitis blood appeared to carry a characteristic TCR beta motif of roughly 8 highly homologous variants.

CDR3 size: 14 residues. V gave up 3 bases and J gave up 8 bases; unmatched junction bases: 6. Germline V gene sequence: CDR1 MNHNS, CDR2 SASEGT. Quantitative 5'-RACE with molecular barcodes produced the TCR beta libraries. TCRdb re-called the 5' RACE reads through MiXCR, storing one row per CDR3 protein. The repertoire holds just over 300,000 distinct CDR3 sequences, with less than 25% as singletons. The chain is built from TRBV6-1 and TRBJ2-1, with TRBD2 matching 8 bases. The sequenced sample was blood, either unsorted or a sorted T cell fraction (not recorded which). The TCR originated in a female donor with ankylosing spondylitis or in good health (not recorded which). For the CDR3, the DNA is TGTGCCAGCAGTGAGAGACTAGCGCTGGATGAGCAGTTCTTC. Translated, it gives CASSERLALDEQFF.